The 19 T cell receptor beta chains below come from one sample, sequenced in a study of identical twins. TCRdb redid the calling of the 5' RACE reads with MiXCR, one entry per CDR3 protein. The sample has approximately 220,000 distinct CDR3 sequences, approximately 8% seen once. The sample also formed part of further work on yellow fever vaccine responses in identical twins.

The specimen was CD8+ T cells sorted from blood. All receptors derive from a woman in her late teens or twenties in good health.

This clonotype was recorded at least ten times. The rearrangement joins TRBV4-1 to TRBJ1-6; D remains unclear. This CDR3 spans 16 amino acids. The ends were cut back, 1 base at V and 4 bases at J, with 11 bases in the middle. CDR1 and CDR2 from the germline V gene are MGHRA and YSYEKL. The CDR3 protein is CASSQVEGIYNSPLHF. DNA for the CDR3: TGCGCCAGCAGCCAAGTAGAGGGTATTTATAATTCACCCCTCCACTTT.

The rearrangement links TRBV27 to TRBJ2-7; 12 positions agree with TRBD1. The CDR3 extends over 20 amino acids. Germline lookup yields CDR1 MNHEY and CDR2 SMNVEV (reference sequence). The V and J ends lost 4 bases and 3 bases, in that order; junction bases with no gene match: 19. The CDR3 sequence: CASSSRVRDRGPPHFYEQYF. The CDR3 coding sequence is TGTGCCAGCAGTTCCAGGGTCCGGGACAGGGGGCCACCTCACTTCTACGAGCAGTACTTC.

This clonotype was detected a few times. The chain uses TRBV15 and TRBJ2-1; unclear D gene. The germline V gene encodes CDR1 LNHNV and CDR2 YYDKDF (reference sequence). This CDR3 contains 13 residues. The V end lost 0 bases, the J end lost 8 bases, and 8 bases lay between the germline ends. CDR3 in amino acids: CATSRDGIDEQFF. The CDR3 bases are TGTGCCACCAGCAGAGATGGTATCGATGAGCAGTTCTTC.

The CDR3 nucleotides read TGTGCCAGCAGTCCCCGGACTAGCGGCACAGATACGCAGTATTTT. Its protein product is CASSPRTSGTDTQYF. The chain uses TRBV27 and TRBJ2-3, with 9 bases lining up with TRBD2. The CDR3 extends over 15 amino acids. The V gene's germline CDR1 is MNHEY and CDR2 SMNVEV (reference sequence). Trimming cost V 5 bases and J 1 base; bases outside gene matches: 4.

The CDR3 is CASRALNGTSGPDTQYF. The CDR3 nucleotides read TGTGCCAGCAGGGCCCTCAACGGGACTAGCGGCCCCGACACGCAGTATTTT. The genes are TRBV7-9 and TRBJ2-3, with 11 bases lining up with TRBD2. Germline CDR1 is SEHNR and CDR2 is FQNEAQ (reference sequence). J lost 9 bases, V lost 6 bases, and 17 bases had no gene match. The CDR3 has 17 amino acids.

In regard to this clonotype: A much larger clone lies a single base off, so this may be a read error. V gene TRBV7-9 combines with J gene TRBJ2-3; unclear D gene. Germline CDR1 is SEHNR and CDR2 is FQNEAQ (reference sequence). The CDR3 spans 16 residues. The V end lost 5 bases, the J end lost 2 bases, and 17 bases lay between the germline ends. For the CDR3, the DNA is TGTGCCAGCAGCCCCCCAATCGGGTGCGACACAGATACGCAGTATTTT. Amino acids: CASSPPIGCDTDTQYF. Full variable domain (rest looked up from reference TRBV7-9 and TRBJ2-3): DTGVSQNPRHKITKRGQNVTFRCDPISEHNRLYWYRQTLGQGPEFLTYFQNEAQLEKSRLLSDRFSAERPKGSFSTLEIQRTEQGDSAMYLCASSPPIGCDTDTQYFGPGTRLTVL.

This clonotype has only a few counts. The gene calls are TRBV7-9 and TRBJ2-3; 9 positions agree with TRBD2. Germline V gives CDR1 SEHNR, CDR2 FQNEAQ (reference sequence). The CDR3 totals 15 residues. The ends lost 3 bases at V and 2 bases at J; junction bases unmatched: 3. The CDR3: CASSFLAGYTDTQYF. CDR3 DNA sequence: TGTGCCAGCAGCTTCCTAGCGGGGTACACAGATACGCAGTATTTT.

This clonotype was seen many times. The rearrangement joins TRBV5-1 to TRBJ2-1, with 13 bases aligning to TRBD2. V shed 0 bases, J shed 7 bases, and the junction held 4 bases outside the gene matches. Germline V gives CDR1 SGHRS, CDR2 YFSETQ. This CDR3 contains 16 residues. This CDR3 is CASSLATSGRVNEQFF. Here the CDR3 DNA reads TGCGCCAGCAGCTTGGCCACTAGCGGGAGGGTAAATGAGCAGTTCTTC.

This clonotype was seen many times. The rearrangement links TRBV7-8 to TRBJ2-2, with D possibly being TRBD2 (6 bases). CDR1 and CDR2 from the germline V gene are SGHVS and FQNEAQ. The CDR3 totals 14 residues. Trimming stripped 2 bases from V and 8 bases from J, with 12 bases between. CDR3 coding DNA: TGTGCCAGCAGCTTAAGCTCCCGGGGGGGGGAGCTGTTTTTT. Its protein is CASSLSSRGGELFF.

This clonotype has ten or more counts. The J gene is TRBJ1-5, the V gene TRBV7-9; TRBD1 aligns across 7 bases. The germline CDR1 and CDR2 sequences are SEHNR and FQNEAQ (reference sequence). CDR3 length: 16 amino acids. Trimming at V came to 5 bases and at J to 5 bases, leaving 12 bases not matched to a gene. DNA for the CDR3: TGTGCCAGCAGCCCGGGGTTACAGGGGATGTATCAGCCCCAGCATTTT. This translates into CASSPGLQGMYQPQHF.

The table lists this clonotype with many counts. The V and J genes are TRBV27 and TRBJ2-3; 9 bases map to TRBD2. This CDR3 has 15 amino acids. The junction had 9 bases not matched to a gene; V was cut back by 8 bases and J by 3 bases. Germline V gene lookup returns CDR1 MNHEY and CDR2 SMNVEV (reference sequence). CDR3 protein: CASSLVRGGTDTQYF. CDR3 in DNA: TGTGCCAGCTCCTTGGTGCGGGGGGGGACAGATACGCAGTATTTT.

This clonotype was seen a few times. V usage is TRBV4-1 and J usage is TRBJ1-1; the D is unclear. The germline V gene has CDR1 MGHRA and CDR2 YSYEKL. The ends were cut back, 0 bases at V and 1 base at J, with 9 bases in the middle. There are 15 residues in the CDR3. The CDR3 loop reads CASSQEISRNTEAFF. As DNA, the CDR3 is TGCGCCAGCAGCCAAGAAATCAGCCGGAACACTGAAGCTTTCTTT.

The V and J genes are TRBV20-1 and TRBJ2-7, with D unclear. Germline V CDR1 and CDR2: DFQATT, SNEGSKA (reference sequence). The CDR3 sequence is 12 residues long. The V end lost 0 bases, the J end lost 6 bases, and 9 bases lay between the germline ends. This CDR3 is CSARDLSGEQYV. The CDR3 DNA sequence: TGCAGTGCTAGAGATCTTAGTGGCGAGCAGTACGTC.

This clonotype was recorded at least ten times. The chain couples TRBV25-1 to TRBJ2-3; D unresolved. The CDR3 runs to 15 residues. Per germline, CDR1 MGHDK and CDR2 SYGVNS. V dropped 4 bases and J dropped 2 bases, with 13 bases sitting between them. Here the CDR3 reads CASSAGLGSTDTQYF. The CDR3 coding sequence is TGTGCCAGCAGTGCTGGGTTGGGATCCACAGATACGCAGTATTTT.

This chain connects TRBV5-1 to TRBJ2-3; the D gene is possibly TRBD2 (5 bases). The germline V gene encodes CDR1 SGHRS and CDR2 YFSETQ. Deletions cut 4 bases from V and 0 bases from J, with 12 bases between. The CDR3 runs to 15 residues. The CDR3 DNA reads TGCGCCAGCAGCCCGGAGGCCTCTAGCACAGATACGCAGTATTTT. It is translated as CASSPEASSTDTQYF. Complete variable domain (other parts from reference TRBV5-1 and TRBJ2-3): KAGVTQTPRYLIKTRGQQVTLSCSPISGHRSVSWYQQTPGQGLQFLFEYFSETQRNKGNFPGRFSGRQFSNSRSEMNVSTLELGDSALYLCASSPEASSTDTQYFGPGTRLTVL.

This clonotype was recorded at least ten times. This chain connects TRBV4-1 to TRBJ1-6; 8 nucleotides align to TRBD1. J was trimmed by 6 bases and V by 0 bases; bases with no gene match: 4. This CDR3 has 16 residues. Looked up from germline, CDR1 is MGHRA and CDR2 is YSYEKL. CDR3 amino acids: CASSQEPGGSNSPLHF. Written as DNA, the CDR3 is TGCGCCAGCAGCCAAGAACCAGGGGGCAGTAATTCACCCCTCCACTTT.

This clonotype was seen at least ten times. The V and J genes are TRBV12-3 or TRBV12-4 and TRBJ2-1, with 14 bases identical to TRBD2. The length of the CDR3 is 15 residues. V gave up 5 bases and J gave up 8 bases; unmatched junction bases: 5. The chain's CDR3 is CASSPTSGGAYEQFF. In DNA form, the CDR3 reads TGTGCCAGCAGTCCGACTAGCGGGGGGGCCTATGAGCAGTTCTTC.

The chain combines TRBV20-1 with TRBJ1-2, with D perhaps matching TRBD1 (5 bases). The CDR3 covers 17 residues. The V end lost 0 bases, the J end lost 4 bases, and 21 bases lay between the germline ends. Germline values: CDR1 DFQATT, CDR2 SNEGSKA (reference sequence). The CDR3, as DNA: TGCAGTGCTAGAGATGGGGAAAAAAAGGGGAAAGGCTATGGCTACACCTTC. Protein: CSARDGEKKGKGYGYTF.

There are a few counts of this clonotype. The gene calls are TRBV5-6 and TRBJ2-3; unclear D gene. The CDR3 has 13 amino acids. Germline CDR1 reads SGHDT; CDR2 reads YYEEEE. Trimming removed 4 bases from V and 9 bases from J, with 15 bases in between. The CDR3 is CASSTDIPGTQYF. For the CDR3, the DNA is TGTGCCAGCAGCACCGACATCCCTGGGACGCAGTATTTT.